The source of this T cell receptor (beta chain) is a study of graft-versus-host responses after intestinal transplantation. For the study at large: Anti-thymocyte globulin was used for induction in all recipients, who then took tacrolimus and steroids for about three years.

Measured with immunoSEQ multiplex PCR; TCRdb has only the in-frame clones, and not every one. The sample has roughly 99,000 clones; approximately 90% are singletons. This CDR3 is built from 14 residues. Germline loops: CDR1 MNHEY, CDR2 SMNVEV (reference sequence). V shed 0 bases and J 3 bases; nucleotides not matched to a gene: 2. Worth noting for this clone: What it binds is unknown.

J is TRBJ2-7 and V is TRBV27, with 7 bases aligning to TRBD1. The material was unstimulated CD8+ T cells sorted from spleen or lymph node cells, obtained before transplant. This clonotype was sampled from a human donor who was the organ donor for an intestinal transplant. DNA for the CDR3: TGTGCCAGCAGTTTATCGACAGGGATCTACGAGCAGTACTTC. This gives the protein CASSLSTGIYEQYF.